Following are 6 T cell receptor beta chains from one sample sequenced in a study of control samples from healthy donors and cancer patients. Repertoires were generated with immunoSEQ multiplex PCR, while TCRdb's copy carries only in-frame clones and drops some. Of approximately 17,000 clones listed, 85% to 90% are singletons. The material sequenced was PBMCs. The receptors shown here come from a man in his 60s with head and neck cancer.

Written as DNA, the CDR3 is TGTGCCATCAGCAAGGGGGAAAAAGAGACCCAGTACTTC. Its translation: CAISKGEKETQYF. This chain connects TRBV10-3 to TRBJ2-5, with D perhaps TRBD1 (6 bases). V lost 6 bases and J 3 bases, leaving 11 bases between the germline ends. CDR3 length equals 13 residues. Germline CDR1 reads ENHRY; CDR2 reads SYGVKD.

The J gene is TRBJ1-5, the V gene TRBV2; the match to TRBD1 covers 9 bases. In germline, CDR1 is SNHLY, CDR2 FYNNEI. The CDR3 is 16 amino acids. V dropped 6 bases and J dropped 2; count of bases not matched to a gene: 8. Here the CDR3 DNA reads TGTGCCAGCAGCGCAAAGGGACAGGGAGGCAATCAGCCCCAGCATTTT. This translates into CASSAKGQGGNQPQHF. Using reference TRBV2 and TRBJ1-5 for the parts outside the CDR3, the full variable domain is EPEVTQTPSHQVTQMGQEVILRCVPISNHLYFYWYRQILGQKVEFLVSFYNNEISEKSEIFDDQFSVERPDGSNFTLKIRSTKLEDSAMYFCASSAKGQGGNQPQHFGDGTRLSIL.

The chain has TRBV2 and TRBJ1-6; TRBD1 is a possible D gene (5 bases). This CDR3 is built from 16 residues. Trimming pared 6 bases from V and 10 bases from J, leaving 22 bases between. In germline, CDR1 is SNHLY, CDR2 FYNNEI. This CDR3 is CASSHRLRGETSPLHF. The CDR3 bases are TGTGCCAGCAGCCACCGACTCCGGGGGGAGACCTCACCCCTCCACTTT. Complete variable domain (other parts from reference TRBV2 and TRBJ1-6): EPEVTQTPSHQVTQMGQEVILRCVPISNHLYFYWYRQILGQKVEFLVSFYNNEISEKSEIFDDQFSVERPDGSNFTLKIRSTKLEDSAMYFCASSHRLRGETSPLHFGNGTRLTVT.

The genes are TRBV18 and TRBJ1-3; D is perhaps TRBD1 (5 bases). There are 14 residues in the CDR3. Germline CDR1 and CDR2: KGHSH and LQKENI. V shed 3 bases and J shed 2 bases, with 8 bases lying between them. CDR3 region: CASSPQGAGNTIYF. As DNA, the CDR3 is TGTGCCAGCTCACCCCAGGGCGCTGGAAACACCATATATTTT. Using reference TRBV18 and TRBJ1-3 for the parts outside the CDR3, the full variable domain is NAGVMQNPRHLVRRRGQEARLRCSPMKGHSHVYWYRQLPEEGLKFMVYLQKENIIDESGMPKERFSAEFPKEGPSILRIQQVVRGDSAAYFCASSPQGAGNTIYFGEGSWLTVV.

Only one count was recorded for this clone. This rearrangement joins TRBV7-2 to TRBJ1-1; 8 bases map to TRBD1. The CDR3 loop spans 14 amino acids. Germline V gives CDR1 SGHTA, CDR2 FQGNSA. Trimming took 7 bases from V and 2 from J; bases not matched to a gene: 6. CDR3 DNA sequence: TGTGCCAGCACCCTTGGACAGGGAAACACTGAAGCTTTCTTT. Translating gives CASTLGQGNTEAFF.

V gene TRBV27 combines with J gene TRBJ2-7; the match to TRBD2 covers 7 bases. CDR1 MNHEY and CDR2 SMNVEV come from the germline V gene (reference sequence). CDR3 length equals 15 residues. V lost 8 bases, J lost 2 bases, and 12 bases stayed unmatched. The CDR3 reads CASAWGSAGAYEQYF. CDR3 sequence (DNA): TGTGCCAGCGCATGGGGGAGCGCGGGGGCCTACGAGCAGTACTTC.